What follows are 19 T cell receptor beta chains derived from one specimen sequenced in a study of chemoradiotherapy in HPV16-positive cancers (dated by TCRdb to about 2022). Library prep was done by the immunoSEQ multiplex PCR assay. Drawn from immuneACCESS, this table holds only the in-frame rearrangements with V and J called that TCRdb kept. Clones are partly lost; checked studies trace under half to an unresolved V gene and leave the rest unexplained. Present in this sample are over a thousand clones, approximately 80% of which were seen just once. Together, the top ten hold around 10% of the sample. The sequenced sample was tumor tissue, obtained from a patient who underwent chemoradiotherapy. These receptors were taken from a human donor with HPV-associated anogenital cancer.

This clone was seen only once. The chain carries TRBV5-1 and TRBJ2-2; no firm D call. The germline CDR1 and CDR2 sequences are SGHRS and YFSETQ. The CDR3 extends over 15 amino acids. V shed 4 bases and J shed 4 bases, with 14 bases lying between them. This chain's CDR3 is CASSHSNSGTGELFF. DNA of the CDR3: TGCGCCAGCAGCCACTCAAATTCCGGCACCGGGGAGCTGTTTTTT. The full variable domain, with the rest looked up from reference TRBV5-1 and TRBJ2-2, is KAGVTQTPRYLIKTRGQQVTLSCSPISGHRSVSWYQQTPGQGLQFLFEYFSETQRNKGNFPGRFSGRQFSNSRSEMNVSTLELGDSALYLCASSHSNSGTGELFFGEGSRLTVL.

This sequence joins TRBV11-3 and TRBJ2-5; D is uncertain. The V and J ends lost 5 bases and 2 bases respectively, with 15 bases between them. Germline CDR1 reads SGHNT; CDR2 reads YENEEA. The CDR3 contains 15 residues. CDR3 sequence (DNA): TGTGCCAGCAGCCGTGGTACCACACAACAAGAGACCCAGTACTTC. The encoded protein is CASSRGTTQQETQYF. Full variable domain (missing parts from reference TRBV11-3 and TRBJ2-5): EAGVVQSPRYKIIEKKQPVAFWCNPISGHNTLYWYLQNLGQGPELLIRYENEEAVDDSQLPKDRFSAERLKGVDSTLKIQPAELGDSAVYLCASSRGTTQQETQYFGPGTRLLVL.

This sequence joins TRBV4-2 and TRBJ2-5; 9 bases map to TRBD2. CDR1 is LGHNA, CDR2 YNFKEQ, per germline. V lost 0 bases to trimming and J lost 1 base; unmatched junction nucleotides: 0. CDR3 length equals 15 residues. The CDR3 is CASSQERGGQETQYF. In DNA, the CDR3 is TGTGCCAGCAGCCAAGAGCGGGGGGGCCAAGAGACCCAGTACTTC.

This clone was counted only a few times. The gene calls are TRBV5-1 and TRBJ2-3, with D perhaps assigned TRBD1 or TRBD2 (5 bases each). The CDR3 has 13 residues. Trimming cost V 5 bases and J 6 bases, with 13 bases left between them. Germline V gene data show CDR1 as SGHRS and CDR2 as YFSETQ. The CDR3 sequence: CASRGSGLDTQYF. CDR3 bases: TGCGCCAGCAGAGGTTCGGGGCTCGATACGCAGTATTTT.

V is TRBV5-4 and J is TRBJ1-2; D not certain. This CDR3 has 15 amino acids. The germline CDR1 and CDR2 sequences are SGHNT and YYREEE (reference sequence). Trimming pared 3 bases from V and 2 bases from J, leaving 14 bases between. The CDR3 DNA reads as TGTGCCAGCAGCTCAACCGACAAGCCGAACTATGGCTACACCTTC. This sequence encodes CASSSTDKPNYGYTF.

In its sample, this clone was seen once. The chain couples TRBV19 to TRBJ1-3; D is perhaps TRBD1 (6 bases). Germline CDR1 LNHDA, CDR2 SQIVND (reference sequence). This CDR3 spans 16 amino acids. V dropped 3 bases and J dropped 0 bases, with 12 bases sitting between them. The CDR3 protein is CASSMTGSHSGNTIYF. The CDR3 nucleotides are TGTGCCAGTAGTATGACAGGATCACACTCTGGAAACACCATATATTTT.

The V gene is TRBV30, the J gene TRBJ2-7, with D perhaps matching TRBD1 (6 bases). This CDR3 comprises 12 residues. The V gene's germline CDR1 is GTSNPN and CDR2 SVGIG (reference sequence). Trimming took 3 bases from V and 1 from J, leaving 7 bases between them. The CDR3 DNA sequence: TGTGCCTGGAGGAGGGGGTCCTACGAGCAGTACTTC. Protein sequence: CAWRRGSYEQYF.

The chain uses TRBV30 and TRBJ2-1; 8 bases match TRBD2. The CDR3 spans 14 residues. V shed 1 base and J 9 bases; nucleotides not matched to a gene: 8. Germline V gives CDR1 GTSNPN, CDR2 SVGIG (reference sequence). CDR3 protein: CAWSAGGPGSEQFF. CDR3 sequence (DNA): TGTGCCTGGAGTGCGGGGGGGCCGGGGTCTGAGCAGTTCTTC.

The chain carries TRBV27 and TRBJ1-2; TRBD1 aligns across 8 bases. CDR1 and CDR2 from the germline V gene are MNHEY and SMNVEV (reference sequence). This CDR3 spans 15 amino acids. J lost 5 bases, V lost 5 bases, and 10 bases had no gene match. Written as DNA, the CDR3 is TGTGCCAGCAGTCCTGGACAGGGAGTAGGATATGGCTACACCTTC. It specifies CASSPGQGVGYGYTF.

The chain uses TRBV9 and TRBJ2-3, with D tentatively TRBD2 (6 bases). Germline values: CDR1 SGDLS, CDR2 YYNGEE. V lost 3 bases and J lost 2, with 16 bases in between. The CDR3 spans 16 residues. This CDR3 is CASSERGEAVTDTQYF. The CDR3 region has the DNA TGTGCCAGCAGCGAACGCGGGGAGGCCGTCACAGATACGCAGTATTTT. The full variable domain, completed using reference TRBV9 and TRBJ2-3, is DSGVTQTPKHLITATGQRVTLRCSPRSGDLSVYWYQQSLDQGLQFLIQYYNGEERAKGNILERFSAQQFPDLHSELNLSSLELGDSALYFCASSERGEAVTDTQYFGPGTRLTVL.

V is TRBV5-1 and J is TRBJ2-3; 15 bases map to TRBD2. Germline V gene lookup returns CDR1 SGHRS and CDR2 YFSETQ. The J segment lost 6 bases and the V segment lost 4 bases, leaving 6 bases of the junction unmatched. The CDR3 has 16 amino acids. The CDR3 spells CASSVGTSGGRDTQYF. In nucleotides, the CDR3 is TGCGCCAGCAGCGTGGGGACTAGCGGGGGGCGTGATACGCAGTATTTT.

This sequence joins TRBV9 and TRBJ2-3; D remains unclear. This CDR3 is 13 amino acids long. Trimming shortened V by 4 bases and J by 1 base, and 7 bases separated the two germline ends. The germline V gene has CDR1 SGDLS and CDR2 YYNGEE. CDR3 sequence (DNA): TGTGCCAGCAGCTTTCAGGGCACAGATACGCAGTATTTT. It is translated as CASSFQGTDTQYF.

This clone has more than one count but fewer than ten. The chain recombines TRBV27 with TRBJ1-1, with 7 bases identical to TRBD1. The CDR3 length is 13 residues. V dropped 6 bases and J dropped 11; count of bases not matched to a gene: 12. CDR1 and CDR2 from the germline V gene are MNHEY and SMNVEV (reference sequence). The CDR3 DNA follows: TGTGCCAGCAGGCGTACAGGGGCCCTGGGTGCTTTCTTT. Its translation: CASRRTGALGAFF.

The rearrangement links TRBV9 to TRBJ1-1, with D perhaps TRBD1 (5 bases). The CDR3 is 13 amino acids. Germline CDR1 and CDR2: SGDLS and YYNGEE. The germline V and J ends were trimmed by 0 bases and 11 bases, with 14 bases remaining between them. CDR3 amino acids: CASSVGLGGWAFF. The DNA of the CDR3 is TGTGCCAGCAGCGTAGGGCTGGGGGGTTGGGCTTTCTTT.

The CDR3 sequence: CASSWSDRVYDYGYTF. CDR3 DNA sequence: TGTGCCAGCAGTTGGTCGGACAGGGTCTATGACTATGGCTACACCTTC. The chain recombines TRBV7-9 with TRBJ1-2; 8 bases agree with TRBD1. This CDR3 region has 16 residues. The J segment lost 3 bases and the V segment lost 6 bases, leaving 12 bases of the junction unmatched. From germline, CDR1 is SEHNR and CDR2 FQNEAQ (reference sequence).

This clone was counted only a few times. DNA for the CDR3: TGCGCCAGCAGCCAAGGGGACGGAAACTATGGCTACACCTTC. Translation: CASSQGDGNYGYTF. The chain joins TRBV4-1 to TRBJ1-2; D is possibly TRBD1 (5 bases). Between the trimmed V and J ends, which lost 1 base and 2 bases, there was a span of 8 bases. The germline gives CDR1 MGHRA, CDR2 YSYEKL. The CDR3 runs to 14 residues.

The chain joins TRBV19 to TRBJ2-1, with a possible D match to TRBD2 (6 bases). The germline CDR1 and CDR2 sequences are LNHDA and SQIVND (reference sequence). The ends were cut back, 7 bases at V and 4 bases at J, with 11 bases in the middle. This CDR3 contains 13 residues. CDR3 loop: CASIGAGYNEQFF. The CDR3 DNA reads TGTGCCAGTATCGGGGCGGGGTACAATGAGCAGTTCTTC.

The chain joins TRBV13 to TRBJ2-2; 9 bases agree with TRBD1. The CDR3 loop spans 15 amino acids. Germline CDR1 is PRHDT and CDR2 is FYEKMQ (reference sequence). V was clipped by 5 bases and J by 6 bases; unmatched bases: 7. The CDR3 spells CASSPRDRDPGELFF. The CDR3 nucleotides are TGTGCCAGCAGCCCCCGGGACAGGGACCCCGGGGAGCTGTTTTTT.

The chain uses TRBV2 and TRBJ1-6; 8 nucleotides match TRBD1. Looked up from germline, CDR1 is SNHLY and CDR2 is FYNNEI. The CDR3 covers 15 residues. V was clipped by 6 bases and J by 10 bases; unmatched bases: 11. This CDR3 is CASRLGQGPGSPLHF. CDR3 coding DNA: TGTGCCAGCAGACTTGGACAGGGACCGGGATCACCCCTCCACTTT.